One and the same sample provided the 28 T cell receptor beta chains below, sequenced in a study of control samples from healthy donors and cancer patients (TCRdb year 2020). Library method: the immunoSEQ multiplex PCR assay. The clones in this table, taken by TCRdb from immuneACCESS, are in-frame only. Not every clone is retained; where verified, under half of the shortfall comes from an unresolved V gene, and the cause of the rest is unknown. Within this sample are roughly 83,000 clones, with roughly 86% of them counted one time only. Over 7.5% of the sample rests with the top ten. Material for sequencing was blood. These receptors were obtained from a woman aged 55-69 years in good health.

The CDR3 sequence: CASSLNTVNTEAFF. CDR3 nucleotides: TGTGCCAGCAGCTTAAATACCGTGAACACTGAAGCTTTCTTT. J is TRBJ1-1 and V is TRBV7-2; unclear D gene. The CDR3 covers 14 residues. The germline V gene has CDR1 SGHTA and CDR2 FQGNSA. V lost 2 bases, J lost 0 bases, and 7 bases lay in between.

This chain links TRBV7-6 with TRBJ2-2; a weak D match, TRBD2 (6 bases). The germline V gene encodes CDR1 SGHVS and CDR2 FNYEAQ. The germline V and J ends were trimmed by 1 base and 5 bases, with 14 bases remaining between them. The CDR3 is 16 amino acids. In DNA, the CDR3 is TGTGCCAGCAGCTTAGGGGTTAGCGGAACGACCGGGGAGCTGTTTTTT. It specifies CASSLGVSGTTGELFF.

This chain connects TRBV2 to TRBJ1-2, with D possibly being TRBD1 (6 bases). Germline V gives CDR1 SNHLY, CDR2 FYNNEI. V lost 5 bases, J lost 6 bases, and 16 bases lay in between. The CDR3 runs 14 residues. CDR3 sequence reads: CASSPTEGVNGYTF. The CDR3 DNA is TGTGCCAGCAGTCCGACCGAGGGGGTAAATGGCTACACCTTC. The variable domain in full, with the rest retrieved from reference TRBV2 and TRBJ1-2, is EPEVTQTPSHQVTQMGQEVILRCVPISNHLYFYWYRQILGQKVEFLVSFYNNEISEKSEIFDDQFSVERPDGSNFTLKIRSTKLEDSAMYFCASSPTEGVNGYTFGSGTRLTVV.

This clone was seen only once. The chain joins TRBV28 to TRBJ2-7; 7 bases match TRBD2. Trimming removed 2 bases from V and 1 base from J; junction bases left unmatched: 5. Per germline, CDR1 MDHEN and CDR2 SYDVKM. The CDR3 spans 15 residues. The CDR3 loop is CASSLAGVKSYEQYF. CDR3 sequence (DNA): TGTGCCAGCAGTTTAGCGGGAGTAAAATCCTACGAGCAGTACTTC. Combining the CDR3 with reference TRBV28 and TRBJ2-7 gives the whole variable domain DVKVTQSSRYLVKRTGEKVFLECVQDMDHENMFWYRQDPGLGLRLIYFSYDVKMKEKGDIPEGYSVSREKKERFSLILESASTNQTSMYLCASSLAGVKSYEQYFGPGTRLTVT.

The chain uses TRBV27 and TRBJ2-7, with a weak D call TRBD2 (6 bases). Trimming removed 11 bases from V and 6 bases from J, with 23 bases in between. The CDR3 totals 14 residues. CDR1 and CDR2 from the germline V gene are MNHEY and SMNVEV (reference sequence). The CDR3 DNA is TGTGCCCCCCGAGCCCGGCGGGGATCGAGCGAGCAGTACTTC. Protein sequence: CAPRARRGSSEQYF.

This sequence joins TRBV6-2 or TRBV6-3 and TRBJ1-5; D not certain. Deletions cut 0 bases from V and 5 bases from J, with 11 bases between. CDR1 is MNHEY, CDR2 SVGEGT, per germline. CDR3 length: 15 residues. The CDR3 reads CASSYSRAAHQPQHF. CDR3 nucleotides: TGTGCCAGCAGTTACTCAAGGGCTGCGCATCAGCCCCAGCATTTT.

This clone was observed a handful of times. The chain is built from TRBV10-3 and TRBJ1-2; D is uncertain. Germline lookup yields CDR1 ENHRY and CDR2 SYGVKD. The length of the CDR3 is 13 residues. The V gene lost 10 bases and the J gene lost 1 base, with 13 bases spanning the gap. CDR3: CATSPQFNYGYTF. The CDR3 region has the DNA TGTGCCACCTCCCCCCAGTTTAACTATGGCTACACCTTC.

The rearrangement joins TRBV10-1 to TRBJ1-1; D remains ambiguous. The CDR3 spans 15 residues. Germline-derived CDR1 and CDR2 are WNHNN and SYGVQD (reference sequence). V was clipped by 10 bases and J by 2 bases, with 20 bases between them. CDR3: CANSTPSVENTEAFF. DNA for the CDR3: TGCGCCAACTCCACACCGTCCGTGGAAAACACTGAAGCTTTCTTT.

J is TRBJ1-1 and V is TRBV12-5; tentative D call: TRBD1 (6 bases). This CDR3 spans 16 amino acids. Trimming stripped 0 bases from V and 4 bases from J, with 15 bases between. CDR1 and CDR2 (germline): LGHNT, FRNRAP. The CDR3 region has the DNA TGTGCTAGTGGTTTGGTACTACAGGGTGGGGGCACTGAAGCTTTCTTT. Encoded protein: CASGLVLQGGGTEAFF. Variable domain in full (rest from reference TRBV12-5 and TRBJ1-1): DARVTQTPRHKVTEMGQEVTMRCQPILGHNTVFWYRQTMMQGLELLAYFRNRAPLDDSGMPKDRFSAEMPDATLATLKIQPSEPRDSAVYFCASGLVLQGGGTEAFFGQGTRLTVV.

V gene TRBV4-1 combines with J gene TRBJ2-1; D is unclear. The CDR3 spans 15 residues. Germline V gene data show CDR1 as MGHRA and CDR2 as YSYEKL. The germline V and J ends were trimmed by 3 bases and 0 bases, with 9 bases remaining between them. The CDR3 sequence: CASSQTRLSYNEQFF. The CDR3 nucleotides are TGCGCCAGCAGCCAGACCCGTCTCTCCTACAATGAGCAGTTCTTC.

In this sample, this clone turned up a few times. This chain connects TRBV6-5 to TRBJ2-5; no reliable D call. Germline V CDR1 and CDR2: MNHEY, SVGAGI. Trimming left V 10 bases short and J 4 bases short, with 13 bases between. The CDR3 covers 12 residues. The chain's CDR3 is CATDEGLETQYF. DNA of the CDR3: TGTGCCACCGACGAAGGGTTAGAGACCCAGTACTTC.

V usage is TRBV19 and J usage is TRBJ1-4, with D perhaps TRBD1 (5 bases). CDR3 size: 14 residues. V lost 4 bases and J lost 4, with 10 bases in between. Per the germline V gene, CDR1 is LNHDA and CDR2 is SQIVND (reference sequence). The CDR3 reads CASSSPGDNEKLFF. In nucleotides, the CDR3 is TGTGCCAGTAGTAGCCCGGGGGATAATGAAAAACTGTTTTTT.

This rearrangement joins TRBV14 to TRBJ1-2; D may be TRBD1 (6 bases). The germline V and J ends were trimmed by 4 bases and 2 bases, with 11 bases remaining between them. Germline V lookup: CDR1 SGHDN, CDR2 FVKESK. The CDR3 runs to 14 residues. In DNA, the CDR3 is TGTGCCAGCAGCCGACGACAGGACAACTATGGCTACACCTTC. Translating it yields CASSRRQDNYGYTF.

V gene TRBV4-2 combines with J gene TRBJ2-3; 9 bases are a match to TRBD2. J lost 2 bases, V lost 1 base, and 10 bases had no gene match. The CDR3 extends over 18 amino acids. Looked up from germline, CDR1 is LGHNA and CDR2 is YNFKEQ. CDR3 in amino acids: CASSQGGLAGVYTDTQYF. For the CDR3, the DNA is TGTGCCAGCAGCCAAGGTGGCTTAGCGGGAGTGTACACAGATACGCAGTATTTT.

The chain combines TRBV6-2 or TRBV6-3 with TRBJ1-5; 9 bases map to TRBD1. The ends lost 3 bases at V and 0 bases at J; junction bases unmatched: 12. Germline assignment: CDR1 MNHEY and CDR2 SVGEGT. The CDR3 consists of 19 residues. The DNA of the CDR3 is TGTGCCAGCAGTTATAACGGGACAGGGACGCCTTTTAGCAATCAGCCCCAGCATTTT. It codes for CASSYNGTGTPFSNQPQHF.

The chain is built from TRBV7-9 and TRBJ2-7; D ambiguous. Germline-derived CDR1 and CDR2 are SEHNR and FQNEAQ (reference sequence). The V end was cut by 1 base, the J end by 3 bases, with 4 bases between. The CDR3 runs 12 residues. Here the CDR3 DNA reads TGTGCCAGCAGCTTAGTTCGCTACGAGCAGTACTTC. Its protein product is CASSLVRYEQYF.

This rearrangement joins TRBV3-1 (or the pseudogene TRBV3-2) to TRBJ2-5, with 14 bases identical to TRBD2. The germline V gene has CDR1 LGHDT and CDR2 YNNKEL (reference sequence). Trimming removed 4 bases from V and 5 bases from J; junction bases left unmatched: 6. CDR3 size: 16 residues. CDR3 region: CASSLGLAGGNETQYF. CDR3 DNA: TGTGCCAGCAGCCTCGGACTAGCGGGGGGAAATGAGACCCAGTACTTC.

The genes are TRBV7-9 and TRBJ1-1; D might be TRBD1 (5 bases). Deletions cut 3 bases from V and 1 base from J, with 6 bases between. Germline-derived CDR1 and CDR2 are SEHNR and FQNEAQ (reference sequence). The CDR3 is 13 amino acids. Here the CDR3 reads CASSFQGNTEAFF. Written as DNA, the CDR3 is TGTGCCAGCAGCTTTCAGGGGAACACTGAAGCTTTCTTT.

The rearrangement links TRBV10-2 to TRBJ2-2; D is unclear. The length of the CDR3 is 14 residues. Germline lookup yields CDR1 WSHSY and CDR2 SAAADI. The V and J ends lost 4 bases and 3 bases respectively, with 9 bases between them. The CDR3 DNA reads TGCGCCAGCAGTGGTCAGAAATACACCGGGGAGCTGTTTTTT. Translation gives CASSGQKYTGELFF.

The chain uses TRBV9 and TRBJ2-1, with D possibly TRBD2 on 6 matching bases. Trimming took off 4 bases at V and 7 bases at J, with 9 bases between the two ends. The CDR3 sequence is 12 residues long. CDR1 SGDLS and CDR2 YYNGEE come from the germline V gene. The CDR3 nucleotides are TGTGCCAGCAGCTTCAGCGGGAATGAGCAGTTCTTC. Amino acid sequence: CASSFSGNEQFF.

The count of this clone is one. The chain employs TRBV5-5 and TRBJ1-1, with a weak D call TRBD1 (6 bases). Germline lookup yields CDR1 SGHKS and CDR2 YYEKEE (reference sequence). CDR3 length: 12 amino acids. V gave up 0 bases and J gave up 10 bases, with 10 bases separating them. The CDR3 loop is CASSLGGQRAFF. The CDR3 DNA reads TGTGCCAGCAGCTTGGGGGGACAAAGAGCTTTCTTT.

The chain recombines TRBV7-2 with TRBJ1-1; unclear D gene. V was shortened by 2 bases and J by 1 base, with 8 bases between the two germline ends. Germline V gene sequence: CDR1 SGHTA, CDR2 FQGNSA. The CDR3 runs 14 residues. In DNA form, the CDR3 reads TGTGCCAGCAGCTTAAGAACTGGGAACACTGAAGCTTTCTTT. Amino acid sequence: CASSLRTGNTEAFF.

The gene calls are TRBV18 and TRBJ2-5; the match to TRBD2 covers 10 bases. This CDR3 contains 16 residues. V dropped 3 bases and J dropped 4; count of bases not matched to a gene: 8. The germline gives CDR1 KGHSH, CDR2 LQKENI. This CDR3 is CASSPASGGGRETQYF. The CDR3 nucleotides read TGTGCCAGCTCACCGGCTAGCGGGGGAGGACGAGAGACCCAGTACTTC.

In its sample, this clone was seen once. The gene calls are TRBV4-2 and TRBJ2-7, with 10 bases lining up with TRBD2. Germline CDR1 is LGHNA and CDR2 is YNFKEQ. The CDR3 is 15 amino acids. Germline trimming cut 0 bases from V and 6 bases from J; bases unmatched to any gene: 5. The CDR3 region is CASSQDLSGRGEQYF. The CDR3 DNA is TGTGCCAGCAGCCAAGATCTAAGCGGGAGGGGCGAGCAGTACTTC.

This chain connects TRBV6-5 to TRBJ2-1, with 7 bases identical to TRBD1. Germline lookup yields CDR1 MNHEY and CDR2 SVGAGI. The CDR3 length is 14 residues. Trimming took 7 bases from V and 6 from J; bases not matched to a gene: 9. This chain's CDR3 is CASKGGWTGNEQFF. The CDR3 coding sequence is TGTGCCAGCAAGGGTGGTTGGACAGGCAATGAGCAGTTCTTC.

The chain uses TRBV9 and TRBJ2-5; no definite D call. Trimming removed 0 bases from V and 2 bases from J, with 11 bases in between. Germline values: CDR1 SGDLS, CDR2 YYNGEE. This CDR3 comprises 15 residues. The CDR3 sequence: CASSVVGGKQETQYF. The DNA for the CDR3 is TGTGCCAGCAGCGTAGTGGGTGGGAAACAAGAGACCCAGTACTTC. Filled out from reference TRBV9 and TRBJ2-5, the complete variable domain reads DSGVTQTPKHLITATGQRVTLRCSPRSGDLSVYWYQQSLDQGLQFLIQYYNGEERAKGNILERFSAQQFPDLHSELNLSSLELGDSALYFCASSVVGGKQETQYFGPGTRLLVL.

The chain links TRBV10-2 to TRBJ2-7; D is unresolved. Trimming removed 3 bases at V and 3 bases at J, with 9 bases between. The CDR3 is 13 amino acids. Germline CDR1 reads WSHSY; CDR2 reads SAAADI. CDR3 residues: CASSDVGVYEQYF. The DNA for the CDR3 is TGCGCCAGCAGTGACGTTGGGGTCTACGAGCAGTACTTC.

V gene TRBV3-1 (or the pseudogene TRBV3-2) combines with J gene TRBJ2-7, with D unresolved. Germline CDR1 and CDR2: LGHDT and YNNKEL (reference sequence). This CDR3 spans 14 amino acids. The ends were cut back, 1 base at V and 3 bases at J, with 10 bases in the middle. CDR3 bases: TGTGCCAGCAGCCAAGGCTACAGTTACTACGAGCAGTACTTC. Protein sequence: CASSQGYSYYEQYF.